These T cell receptor beta chains were read from a single sample in a study of regulatory T cells in long-lasting Graves disease. TCRdb called the multiplex PCR reads again in MiXCR, with one record for every CDR3 protein. This sample has around 470,000 distinct CDR3 sequences, with less than 15% found just once. Another study also made use of these data, one on T cells in Graves' hyperthyroidism and ophthalmopathy.

The source was peripheral blood mononuclear cells (PBMCs), collected at new diagnosis, from a patient treated with antithyroid drugs. The source is a woman between 45 and 65 years old with Graves disease. The CDR3 runs from the conserved cysteine through the conserved F or W. The order of the fields is CDR3 DNA, CDR3 protein, clone size, D gene, V gene, J gene. The D gene is left open where the match is weak. The size field is filled for only some rows; it gives once, few, many or a size class.

DNA: TGTGCCAGCAGCTTGGCCTGGACTAGCGGGAGTGAGACCCAGTACTTC
CDR3: CASSLAWTSGSETQYF
size: NA
D: TRBD2
V: TRBV5-5
J: TRBJ2-5

DNA: TGTGCCAGCAGCCAAGAAGCAGAGACCCAGTACTTC
CDR3: CASSQEAETQYF
size: many
D: NA
V: TRBV3-1
J: TRBJ2-5

DNA: TGTGCCAGCAGCTTGGATCCACCTCCGTGGGATGGCTACACCTTC
CDR3: CASSLDPPPWDGYTF
size: many
D: NA
V: TRBV5-6
J: TRBJ1-2

DNA: TGCAGTGCTAGTGGTCAGCGGGCCAACTACGAGCAGTACTTC
CDR3: CSASGQRANYEQYF
size: many
D: NA
V: TRBV20-1
J: TRBJ2-7

DNA: TGCAGTGCAAAGAGGACTAGCGGGAGAATCAGCACATTTTATCGCAATGAGCAGTTCTTC
CDR3: CSAKRTSGRISTFYRNEQFF
size: many
D: TRBD2
V: TRBV20-1
J: TRBJ2-1

DNA: TGTGCCAGCAGTTTTAACGGAGCCTATGGCTACACCTTC
CDR3: CASSFNGAYGYTF
size: many
D: NA
V: TRBV28
J: TRBJ1-2

DNA: TGCGCCAGCAGCCAAGAGGGGGCGAGCTCCTACGAGCAGTACTTC
CDR3: CASSQEGASSYEQYF
size: few
D: NA
V: TRBV4-1
J: TRBJ2-7

DNA: TGCGCCAGCAGCTCGGCCCCCGGTAGCGGCCTAGCGGCATACGAGCAGTACTTC
CDR3: CASSSAPGSGLAAYEQYF
size: few
D: TRBD2
V: TRBV5-1
J: TRBJ2-7

DNA: TGTGCCAGCAGCCTACAGGACGGGAGGGCGCCTGGGGCCAACGTCCTGACTTTC
CDR3: CASSLQDGRAPGANVLTF
size: NA
D: TRBD2
V: TRBV7-2
J: TRBJ2-6

DNA: TGTGCCAGCAGTTCCCGACTAGGGTTAGCTTCTGGGGCCAACGTCCTGACTTTC
CDR3: CASSSRLGLASGANVLTF
size: many
D: NA
V: TRBV28
J: TRBJ2-6

DNA: TGCAGTGCCACTCATTACTTAGCATTGGAGACCCAGTACTTC
CDR3: CSATHYLALETQYF
size: many
D: NA
V: TRBV20-1
J: TRBJ2-5

DNA: TGCGCCAGCAGCTTGACAGGAGTTGCAACTAATGAAAAACTGTTTTTT
CDR3: CASSLTGVATNEKLFF
size: NA
D: NA
V: TRBV5-1
J: TRBJ1-4

DNA: TGCAGCGTTTGGTTCAGGGATCGGACCGGGGAGCTGTTTTTT
CDR3: CSVWFRDRTGELFF
size: few
D: NA
V: TRBV29-1
J: TRBJ2-2

DNA: TGTGCCACCAGTGATCTGGGGGCGGTCAACAATGAGCAGTTCTTC
CDR3: CATSDLGAVNNEQFF
size: few
D: NA
V: TRBV24-1
J: TRBJ2-1

DNA: TGTGCCAGCTCAAAAATGGACATTTCAACTAATGAAAAACTGTTTTTT
CDR3: CASSKMDISTNEKLFF
size: NA
D: NA
V: TRBV18
J: TRBJ1-4

DNA: TGCGCCAGCAGCCATGACCCGATGACAGGGGGCAACGAGCAGTACTTC
CDR3: CASSHDPMTGGNEQYF
size: few
D: TRBD1
V: TRBV4-1
J: TRBJ2-7

DNA: TGTGCCAGCAGCCGACAGGGTTACTATAATTCACCCCTCCACTTT
CDR3: CASSRQGYYNSPLHF
size: many
D: TRBD1
V: TRBV28
J: TRBJ1-6

DNA: TGTGCCAGCTCACCTGACGAGGGACAGCAAGAGACCCAGTACTTC
CDR3: CASSPDEGQQETQYF
size: few
D: TRBD1
V: TRBV18
J: TRBJ2-5

DNA: TGCGCCAGCAGCCAAGATCAGCGGGACTTTTACGAGCAGTACTTC
CDR3: CASSQDQRDFYEQYF
size: once
D: TRBD2
V: TRBV4-1
J: TRBJ2-7

DNA: TGCAGTGCTAGATTAGGGGGGCAAGATACGCAGTATTTT
CDR3: CSARLGGQDTQYF
size: many
D: NA
V: TRBV20-1
J: TRBJ2-3

DNA: TGTGCCAGTACCTCGGGGCGGGGGTCCCCTGGGGCCAACGTCCTGACTTTC
CDR3: CASTSGRGSPGANVLTF
size: NA
D: TRBD2
V: TRBV19
J: TRBJ2-6

DNA: TGCGCCAGCAGCTTGGATGTTAACGTTGGGAAGACCCAGTACTTC
CDR3: CASSLDVNVGKTQYF
size: many
D: NA
V: TRBV5-1
J: TRBJ2-5

DNA: TGCAGTGCAAGTATATGGTATGGCTACACCTTC
CDR3: CSASIWYGYTF
size: many
D: NA
V: TRBV20-1
J: TRBJ1-2

DNA: TGTGCCAGCAGCCGACATAGCGGGATGAGCTCCTACGAGCAGTACTTC
CDR3: CASSRHSGMSSYEQYF
size: many
D: TRBD2
V: TRBV7-2
J: TRBJ2-7

DNA: TGCAGCGTTGAAACTGGGACAGGGGGCTTCGTCTATGGCTACACCTTC
CDR3: CSVETGTGGFVYGYTF
size: many
D: TRBD1
V: TRBV29-1
J: TRBJ1-2

DNA: TGTGCCAGCAACCCGACAGGTCCAGCTAACTATGGCTACACCTTC
CDR3: CASNPTGPANYGYTF
size: many
D: NA
V: TRBV27
J: TRBJ1-2

DNA: TGTGCCAGCAGCTTAGGTTTGAGGGACAGTAGAGAAGCTTTCTTT
CDR3: CASSLGLRDSREAFF
size: few
D: TRBD1
V: TRBV13
J: TRBJ1-1

DNA: TGTGCCAGCACCCCGTTAGGGGCAGGGGAGGAGACCCAGTACTTC
CDR3: CASTPLGAGEETQYF
size: many
D: NA
V: TRBV27
J: TRBJ2-5

DNA: TGTGCCTGGAGTTCCCGACAGGCCTTATACACAGATACGCAGTATTTT
CDR3: CAWSSRQALYTDTQYF
size: NA
D: NA
V: TRBV30
J: TRBJ2-3

DNA: TGTGCCAGCAGTTACTCGTCGGGGAGTGGGAGGGAAGCTTTCTTT
CDR3: CASSYSSGSGREAFF
size: few
D: NA
V: TRBV6-5
J: TRBJ1-1

DNA: TGCAGTGCTGCACTCTTCAGGGGGTCGGGTTTCTTT
CDR3: CSAALFRGSGFF
size: many
D: TRBD1
V: TRBV20-1
J: TRBJ1-1

DNA: TGTGCCAGCAGACGGGGACTCACTTTCAATCAGCCCCAGCATTTT
CDR3: CASRRGLTFNQPQHF
size: many
D: NA
V: TRBV12-3/TRBV12-4
J: TRBJ1-5

DNA: TGTGCCAGCAGCTTGATGGGAATTAGCGGGAGGGCGGGTTGGAATGAGCAGTTCTTC
CDR3: CASSLMGISGRAGWNEQFF
size: few
D: TRBD2
V: TRBV7-2
J: TRBJ2-1

DNA: TGTGCCAGCAGTGAAAGTGGGTATAGCAATCAGCCCCAGCATTTT
CDR3: CASSESGYSNQPQHF
size: many
D: NA
V: TRBV2
J: TRBJ1-5

DNA: TGTGCCAGCAGCCCCGGGACTAGTTTCTACGAGCAGTACTTC
CDR3: CASSPGTSFYEQYF
size: many
D: TRBD2
V: TRBV7-2
J: TRBJ2-7

DNA: TGTGCCAGCAGTACAGGTTACCTCTCCTACAATGAGCAGTTCTTC
CDR3: CASSTGYLSYNEQFF
size: few
D: NA
V: TRBV9
J: TRBJ2-1

DNA: TGTGCCAGCAGGTATACAGGGTCCGGGGAGCTGTTTTTT
CDR3: CASRYTGSGELFF
size: few
D: NA
V: TRBV6-9
J: TRBJ2-2

DNA: TGCAGTGTACTAGCGGGAGCCGGGGAGACCCAGTACTTC
CDR3: CSVLAGAGETQYF
size: many
D: TRBD2
V: TRBV20-1
J: TRBJ2-5

DNA: TGTGCCAGCAGTTACCCCGAAGTACGTTGGAGCAATGAGCAGTTCTTC
CDR3: CASSYPEVRWSNEQFF
size: many
D: NA
V: TRBV28
J: TRBJ2-1